What follows is one T cell receptor (beta chain) and its context. The target antigen is unknown. The sample originates from a study of CD4 T cells in relation to SARS-CoV-2 and coronaviruses. Study summary: Negative control cultures got HIV-1 Nef peptides or no peptide. Crossreactive spike epitopes shared across donors were mapped to their HLA restriction.

Before the COVID-19 pandemic, during about 2010-2019, CD4+ T cells were taken from unexposed donors. The cells were cultured for over eight days before CD4+ T cells were isolated. Cultures held under 2.5 million PBMCs per well with around 9.7 IU/ml IL-2. The repertoire was sequenced with immunoSEQ multiplex PCR; TCRdb's copy has only in-frame clones and lacks some. The table includes 20,000 to 25,000 clones, around 68% detected once. The CDR3 has 10 amino acids. Looked up from germline, CDR1 is LNHDA and CDR2 is SQIVND (reference sequence). V gave up 8 bases and J gave up 11 bases, with 9 bases separating them.

The sequencing input was CD4+ T cells from PBMCs, cultured in vitro. This sequence originates from a human donor in good health. The chain joins TRBV19 to TRBJ1-4; D unresolved. DNA of the CDR3: TGTGCCAGTCGCCGCGGGAAACTGTTTTTT. Translating gives CASRRGKLFF.